This T cell receptor beta chain was recorded in a study of blood T cells in healthy people across ages. A word on this clonotype: Its antigen is undetermined.

Per germline, CDR1 SQVTM and CDR2 ANQGSEA. V lost 3 bases to trimming and J lost 4 bases, with 12 bases between them. This CDR3 spans 13 amino acids. The second PCR ran roughly 6 to 11 cycles with a sample-barcoded 5' primer and J-beta primers. MiXCR was run by TCRdb on the 5' RACE reads, yielding one entry per CDR3 protein. Among about 640,000 distinct CDR3 sequences listed, approximately 30% were seen once. Points from the study as a whole: A greater number of naive CD4+ cells and higher diversity distinguished long-lived donors from aged donors. Roughly linearly, TCR beta diversity per million T cells fell as age increased.

Sequencing was performed on blood. This chain uses TRBV29-1 with TRBJ1-1; possibly TRBD1 for D (5 bases). The sequence was obtained from a woman older than 75 in good health. The CDR3: CSVEVRAGTEAFF. In nucleotides, the CDR3 is TGCAGCGTTGAGGTCAGGGCAGGCACTGAAGCTTTCTTT.